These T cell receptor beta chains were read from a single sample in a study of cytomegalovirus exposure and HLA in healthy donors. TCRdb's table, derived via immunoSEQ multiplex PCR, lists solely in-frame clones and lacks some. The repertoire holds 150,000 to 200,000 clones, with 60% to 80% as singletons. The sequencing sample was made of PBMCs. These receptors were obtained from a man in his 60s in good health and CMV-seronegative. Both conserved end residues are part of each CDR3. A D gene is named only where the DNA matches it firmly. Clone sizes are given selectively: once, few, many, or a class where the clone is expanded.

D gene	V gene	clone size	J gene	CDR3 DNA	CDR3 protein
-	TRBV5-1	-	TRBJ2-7	TGCGCCAGCAGCAACAGGACGCGACCCTATCATGAGCAGTACTTC	CASSNRTRPYHEQYF
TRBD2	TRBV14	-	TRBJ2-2	TGTGCCAGCAGCCGCCCAGCGGGGGCCGGGGAGCTGTTTTTT	CASSRPAGAGELFF
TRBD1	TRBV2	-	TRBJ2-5	TGTGCCAGCAGCTCGGGACAGGGATCCTTCGTCCAAGAGACCCAGTACTTC	CASSSGQGSFVQETQYF
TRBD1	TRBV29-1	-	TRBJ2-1	TGCAGCGTTGAAGAGGGGACAGGGGGGAATGAGCAGTTCTTC	CSVEEGTGGNEQFF
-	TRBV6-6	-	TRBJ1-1	TGTGCCAGCGCCGGGCAGGGTGAAGCTTTCTTT	CASAGQGEAFF
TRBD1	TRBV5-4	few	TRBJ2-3	TGTGCCAGCAGCTCCGGGACAGGGGGCTCACGCAGCACAGATACGCAGTATTTT	CASSSGTGGSRSTDTQYF
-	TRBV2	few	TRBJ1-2	TGTGCCAGCAGTGAAGCGCTTCTCAAGATTAGAGGAGGAGGCTACACCTTC	CASSEALLKIRGGGYTF
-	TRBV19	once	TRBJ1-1	TGTGCCAGTAGTGGACGGGGGGGACAGAACACTGAAGCTTTCTTT	CASSGRGGQNTEAFF
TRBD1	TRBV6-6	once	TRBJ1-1	TGTGCCAGCAGTTACTCGGGGACAGGGGGCGTTGCTTTCTTT	CASSYSGTGGVAFF
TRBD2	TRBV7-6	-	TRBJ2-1	TGTGCCAGCAGCTTTAGCGGGAGCTCCTACAATGAGCAGTTCTTC	CASSFSGSSYNEQFF
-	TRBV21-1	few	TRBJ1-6	TGTGCCAGCAGCAAAGACAGGGGTTGGTCACCCCTCCACTTT	CASSKDRGWSPLHF
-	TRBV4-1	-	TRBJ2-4	TGCGCCCCTTCCACCCCACTAGCCAAAAACACTCAGTACTTC	CAPSTPLAKNTQYF
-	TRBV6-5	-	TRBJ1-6	TGTGCCAGCAGTTCTGGACAGCATAATTCACCCCTCCACTTT	CASSSGQHNSPLHF
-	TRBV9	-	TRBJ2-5	TGTGCCAGCAGCGTAGGCGGCGTCAGCCAAGAGACCCAGTACTTC	CASSVGGVSQETQYF
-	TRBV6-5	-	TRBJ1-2	TGTGCCAGCAGTTACTCGCGGGGGCTCCACTATGGCTACACCTTC	CASSYSRGLHYGYTF
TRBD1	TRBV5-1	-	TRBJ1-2	TGCGCCAGCAGCTTGGGGACAGGGGGCGGAAATGGCTACACCTTC	CASSLGTGGGNGYTF
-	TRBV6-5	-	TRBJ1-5	TGTGCCAGCCCCTTCCCCGGAGCAAGCAATCAGCCCCAGCATTTT	CASPFPGASNQPQHF
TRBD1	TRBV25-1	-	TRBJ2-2	TGTGCCAGCAGTGAATCCGGGACAGGGGTCGGCGGGGAGCTGTTTTTT	CASSESGTGVGGELFF
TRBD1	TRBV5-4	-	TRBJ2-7	TGTGCCAGCAGTCGGACAGGGCGGACCTACGAGCAGTACTTC	CASSRTGRTYEQYF
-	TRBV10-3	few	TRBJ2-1	TGTGCCATCAGTTCCGGGCCTAGCGCAAACAATGAGCAGTTCTTC	CAISSGPSANNEQFF
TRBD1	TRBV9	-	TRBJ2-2	TGTGCCAGCAGCGTCTCTCATCACAGGGGAACCGGGGAGCTGTTTTTT	CASSVSHHRGTGELFF
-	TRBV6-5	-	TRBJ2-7	TGTGCCAGCAGCCAGACAGGGACTCCAACTGGGGAGCAGTACTTC	CASSQTGTPTGEQYF
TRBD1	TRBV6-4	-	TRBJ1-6	TGTGCCAGCAGTGACTCTGGGACAGGGGAGGGATCACCCCTCCACTTT	CASSDSGTGEGSPLHF
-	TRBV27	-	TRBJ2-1	TGTGCCAGTTCGATGGCCAATGATGAGCAGTTCTTC	CASSMANDEQFF
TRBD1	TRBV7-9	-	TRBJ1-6	TGTGCCAGCATCTCAGGGGGCTCCTATAATTCACCCCTCCACTTT	CASISGGSYNSPLHF
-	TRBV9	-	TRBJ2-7	TGTGCCAGCAGCGCATCGATATCGGGGGAGCTCTACGAGCAGTACTTC	CASSASISGELYEQYF
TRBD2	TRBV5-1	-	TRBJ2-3	TGCGCCAGCAGCTTGGACCCTCTAGCGGGGGCCACAGATACGCAGTATTTT	CASSLDPLAGATDTQYF
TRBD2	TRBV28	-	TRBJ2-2	TGTGCCAGCAGTCTGGTGGAGGGTTGGTCCGGACTAGCGGGAGGCCCGGCTAACACCGGGGAGCTGTTTTTT	CASSLVEGWSGLAGGPANTGELFF
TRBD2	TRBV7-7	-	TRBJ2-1	TGTGCCAGCAGCAAAAGCGGGGCCACCTACAATGAGCAGTTCTTC	CASSKSGATYNEQFF
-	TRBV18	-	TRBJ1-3	TGTGCCAGCTCTCCCGGGAGAATGGCTGGAAACACCATATATTTT	CASSPGRMAGNTIYF
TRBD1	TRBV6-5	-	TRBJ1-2	TGTGCCAGCAGTTACTCGGGCAGGGGGGACTATGGCTACACCTTC	CASSYSGRGDYGYTF
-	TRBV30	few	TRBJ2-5	TGTGCCTGGAGTGACCCTATGACTAGTAGTGGGGAGACCCAGTACTTC	CAWSDPMTSSGETQYF
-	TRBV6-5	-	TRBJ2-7	TGTGCCAGCAGGGAGACAGACTCCTACGAGCAGTACTTC	CASRETDSYEQYF
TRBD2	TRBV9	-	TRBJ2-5	TGTGCCAGCAGCCCCAGCGGGAGCGATGAGACCCAGTACTTC	CASSPSGSDETQYF
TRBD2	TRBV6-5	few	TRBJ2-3	TGTGCCAGCAGTTATACGGGACTAGCGGGCCGAGATACGCAGTATTTT	CASSYTGLAGRDTQYF
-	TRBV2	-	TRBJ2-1	TGTGCCAGCAGAGAGGACAGCAATGAGCAGTTCTTC	CASREDSNEQFF
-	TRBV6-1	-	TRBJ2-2	TGTGCCAGCAGTGTGGCCCTCACCGGGGAGCTGTTTTTT	CASSVALTGELFF
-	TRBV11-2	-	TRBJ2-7	TGTGCCAGCAGCTTAGTCCCCCGCAGGGGCGGGAGACTCTCCGAGCAGTACTTC	CASSLVPRRGGRLSEQYF
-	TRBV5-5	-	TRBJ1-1	TGTGCCAGCAGCCACCCGGGCGGCGGGGAAGCTTTCTTT	CASSHPGGGEAFF
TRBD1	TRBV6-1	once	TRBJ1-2	TGTGCCAGCAGTGATGCGGGACAGTTCTATGGCTACACCTTC	CASSDAGQFYGYTF
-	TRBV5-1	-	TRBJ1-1	TGCGCCAGCAGCTCCAGGGTTTTGGGGCGAAACACTGAAGCTTTCTTT	CASSSRVLGRNTEAFF
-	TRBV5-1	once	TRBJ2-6	TGCGCCAGCAGCTTGGGATTGAGGTTTGGAGCCTTGAGCTCTGGGGCCAACGTCCTGACTTTC	CASSLGLRFGALSSGANVLTF
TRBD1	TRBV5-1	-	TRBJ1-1	TGCGCCAGCAGCTTAGGACAGGTGAACACTGAAGCTTTCTTT	CASSLGQVNTEAFF
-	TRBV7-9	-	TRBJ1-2	TGTTCCAGCACCGCCGGGGGGATACGTATAGGCTACACCTTC	CSSTAGGIRIGYTF
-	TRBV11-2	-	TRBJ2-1	TGTGCCAGCAGCTCGATTGGTCGGGTTGAGCAGTTCTTC	CASSSIGRVEQFF
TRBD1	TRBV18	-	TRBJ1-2	TGTGCCAGCTCACCTTTGATCGGACAGGGCGATGGCTACACCTTC	CASSPLIGQGDGYTF
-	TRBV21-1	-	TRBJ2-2	TGTGCCAGCGGTGGACAGGTTCCGAACACCGGGGAGCTGTTTTTT	CASGGQVPNTGELFF
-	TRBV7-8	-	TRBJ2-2	TGTGCCAGCAGCTCCGCAAGGAGGGCAGGGTCCGGGGAGCTGTTTTTT	CASSSARRAGSGELFF